One sample yielded the 30 T cell receptor beta chains listed below, sequenced in a study of graft-versus-host responses after intestinal transplantation. Data came from immunoSEQ multiplex PCR; TCRdb stores just in-frame clones and leaves some out. The sample includes 81,000 or so clones, 90% to 95% of them seen just once. No cognate antigen is known for these TCRs. The sequencing here drew on unstimulated CD8+ T cells sorted from spleen or lymph node cells, taken before transplant. The receptors were gathered from a human donor who was the organ donor for an intestinal transplant.

The chain uses TRBV4-3 and TRBJ1-4, with a weak D call TRBD1 (5 bases). Germline CDR1 reads LGHNA; CDR2 reads YSLEER. V was clipped by 1 base and J by 5 bases, with 17 bases between them. This CDR3 has 17 amino acids. DNA of the CDR3: TGCGCCAGCAGCCAAGGGGTCGGTACAGGTGAAAATGAAAAACTGTTTTTT. Translated: CASSQGVGTGENEKLFF.

The chain links TRBV18 to TRBJ2-5, with D possibly being TRBD2 (7 bases). V gave up 3 bases and J gave up 4 bases, with 18 bases separating them. CDR1 and CDR2 from the germline V gene are KGHSH and LQKENI. The CDR3 extends over 16 amino acids. The CDR3 nucleotides are TGTGCCAGCTCACCTCCGAGGGGGGGCTGGGGAGAGACCCAGTACTTC. Its translation: CASSPPRGGWGETQYF. The variable domain in full, with the rest retrieved from reference TRBV18 and TRBJ2-5, is NAGVMQNPRHLVRRRGQEARLRCSPMKGHSHVYWYRQLPEEGLKFMVYLQKENIIDESGMPKERFSAEFPKEGPSILRIQQVVRGDSAAYFCASSPPRGGWGETQYFGPGTRLLVL.

V and J are TRBV7-9 and TRBJ2-7; D is undetermined. The CDR3 runs 14 residues. V was shortened by 6 bases and J by 2 bases, with 14 bases between the two germline ends. Germline assignment: CDR1 SEHNR and CDR2 FQNEAQ (reference sequence). The CDR3 here is CASSSAYAPYEQYF. CDR3 in DNA: TGTGCCAGCAGTTCCGCCTATGCCCCCTACGAGCAGTACTTC.

The sample holds one count of this clone. V is TRBV10-2 and J is TRBJ2-3; D is possibly TRBD2 (6 bases). V lost 5 bases to trimming and J lost 0 bases, with 9 bases between them. This CDR3 is built from 14 residues. Germline CDR1 and CDR2: WSHSY and SAAADI. CDR3 coding DNA: TGCGCCAGCAGTTTGGCGGGGAGCACAGATACGCAGTATTTT. Translation gives CASSLAGSTDTQYF.

V is TRBV15 and J is TRBJ2-6, with TRBD1 as a possible D gene (5 bases). There are 18 residues in the CDR3. Trimming stripped 1 base from V and 2 bases from J, with 15 bases between. The V gene's germline CDR1 is LNHNV and CDR2 YYDKDF (reference sequence). In DNA form, the CDR3 reads TGTGCCACCAGCAGAGTTCGACAGCATATCACTGGGGCCAACGTCCTGACTTTC. Protein: CATSRVRQHITGANVLTF.

The chain carries TRBV6-5 and TRBJ2-7, with a tentative D call TRBD2 (5 bases). V lost 0 bases, J lost 5 bases, and 14 bases lay in between. The CDR3 contains 15 residues. Germline assignment: CDR1 MNHEY and CDR2 SVGAGI. The DNA of the CDR3 is TGTGCCAGCAGTTACTCGATCGCGGGTGGCGACGAGCAGTACTTC. Translation: CASSYSIAGGDEQYF.

This rearrangement joins TRBV5-8 to TRBJ2-7; 7 bases line up with TRBD1. The CDR3 runs 13 residues. V shed 3 bases and J 7 bases; nucleotides not matched to a gene: 7. Germline V gene data show CDR1 as SGHTS and CDR2 as YDEGEE. CDR3 DNA: TGTGCCAGCAGCTCCCCCAACAGGGGTGAGCAGTACTTC. This encodes CASSSPNRGEQYF.

The chain combines TRBV7-2 with TRBJ2-7, with 8 bases matching TRBD2. Germline V gene sequence: CDR1 SGHTA, CDR2 FQGNSA. CDR3 size: 15 residues. Trimming removed 0 bases from V and 3 bases from J; junction bases left unmatched: 4. CDR3 DNA: TGTGCCAGCAGCTTAGCTTCCGGGACTAGCTACGAGCAGTACTTC. Protein product: CASSLASGTSYEQYF.

The gene calls are TRBV9 and TRBJ1-2; D not resolved. CDR3 size: 13 residues. Looked up from germline, CDR1 is SGDLS and CDR2 is YYNGEE. V was cut by 2 bases and J by 5 bases, with 10 bases left in between. The CDR3 here is CASSVSSGYGYTF. DNA of the CDR3: TGTGCCAGCAGCGTTTCTTCGGGTTATGGCTACACCTTC.

The chain combines TRBV11-2 with TRBJ1-6, with D perhaps TRBD1 (5 bases). This CDR3 has 13 amino acids. Germline V gene lookup returns CDR1 SGHAT and CDR2 FQNNGV. Trimming left V 4 bases short and J 8 bases short, with 9 bases between. The CDR3 DNA reads TGTGCCAGCAGCTCCTGGGGGGATTCACCCCTCCACTTT. Translation gives CASSSWGDSPLHF.

This clone was seen only once. V usage is TRBV7-9 and J usage is TRBJ2-3; 7 bases align to TRBD2. The length of the CDR3 is 15 residues. With 1 base clipped from V and 5 bases from J, the junction kept 6 bases outside the gene matches. The V gene's germline CDR1 is SEHNR and CDR2 FQNEAQ (reference sequence). CDR3 residues: CASSLESGGLDTQYF. CDR3 DNA: TGTGCCAGCAGCTTAGAATCGGGGGGATTAGATACGCAGTATTTT. The variable domain in full, with the rest retrieved from reference TRBV7-9 and TRBJ2-3, is DTGVSQNPRHKITKRGQNVTFRCDPISEHNRLYWYRQTLGQGPEFLTYFQNEAQLEKSRLLSDRFSAERPKGSFSTLEIQRTEQGDSAMYLCASSLESGGLDTQYFGPGTRLTVL.

The chain uses TRBV7-9 and TRBJ2-2; TRBD2 is a possible D gene (6 bases). The CDR3 is made up of 15 amino acids. Between the trimmed V and J ends, which lost 5 bases and 7 bases, there was a span of 17 bases. CDR1 is SEHNR, CDR2 FQNEAQ, per germline (reference sequence). CDR3 amino acids: CASSPERVPIGELFF. The CDR3 DNA is TGTGCCAGCAGCCCGGAGCGGGTTCCGATCGGGGAGCTGTTTTTT.

The V call is TRBV9, the J call TRBJ2-1, with TRBD2 matching over 12 bases. The V gene end was trimmed by 0 bases and the J gene end by 4 bases; junction bases not matched to a gene: 11. Germline CDR1 SGDLS, CDR2 YYNGEE. The CDR3 extends over 19 amino acids. The CDR3 DNA follows: TGTGCCAGCAGCGTAGCACTAGCGGGGGGTACTCCTAAGTACAATGAGCAGTTCTTC. Amino acid sequence: CASSVALAGGTPKYNEQFF.

This clone has a handful of counts. The V call is TRBV7-6, the J call TRBJ2-1, with a tentative D call TRBD1 (6 bases). There are 13 residues in the CDR3. The germline V gene encodes CDR1 SGHVS and CDR2 FNYEAQ. V was clipped by 5 bases and J by 8 bases, with 13 bases between them. This CDR3 reads CASSHTGSDEQFF. The CDR3 region has the DNA TGTGCCAGCAGCCATACAGGGTCGGATGAGCAGTTCTTC.

The chain links TRBV2 to TRBJ2-3; TRBD2 matches at 7 bases. Trimming took 5 bases from V and 6 from J; bases not matched to a gene: 8. Germline loops: CDR1 SNHLY, CDR2 FYNNEI. The CDR3 length is 14 residues. CDR3 DNA sequence: TGTGCCAGCAGTAGGACTAGTGGTGGGGATACGCAGTATTTT. Protein: CASSRTSGGDTQYF.

The rearrangement uses TRBV29-1 and TRBJ2-2; D is uncertain. CDR1 and CDR2 from the germline V gene are SQVTM and ANQGSEA. The CDR3 is 11 residues long. Trimming removed 4 bases from V and 6 bases from J, with 6 bases in between. In DNA form, the CDR3 reads TGCAGCGTTGTTTTCGCCGGGGAGCTGTTTTTT. As protein: CSVVFAGELFF.

About this clone: One junction end disagrees with the germline gene, perhaps due to a read error. The sample holds other DNA sequences that translate to the same CDR3. The chain couples TRBV5-3 to TRBJ1-4, with 11 bases identical to TRBD1. TRBV5-3 is sorted into the ORF group, with uncertain function. The CDR3 consists of 16 residues. The CDR3 region is CARPDRGHGEAKEMIF. CDR3 nucleotide sequence: TGCGCCAGGCCGGACAGGGGGCATGGGGAAGCAAAAGAGATGATTTTT.

Only one count was recorded for this clone. The genes are TRBV7-9 and TRBJ2-1; perhaps TRBD2 as D (6 bases). The V gene's germline CDR1 is SEHNR and CDR2 FQNEAQ (reference sequence). This CDR3 has 15 amino acids. V dropped 10 bases and J dropped 4 bases, with 20 bases sitting between them. The CDR3 coding sequence is TGTGCCATTCTCGGAGGGGCGCCATTTTACAATGAGCAGTTCTTC. Residues: CAILGGAPFYNEQFF.

The V gene is TRBV10-3, the J gene TRBJ2-3; 11 nucleotides match TRBD2. Trimming at V came to 6 bases and at J to 2 bases, leaving 16 bases not matched to a gene. The germline gives CDR1 ENHRY, CDR2 SYGVKD. The CDR3 sequence is 19 residues long. Here the CDR3 DNA reads TGTGCCATCAGCGGGCGGGGTAGCGGGAGGGCCCGGTCCACAGATACGCAGTATTTT. Translating gives CAISGRGSGRARSTDTQYF.

This sequence joins TRBV27 and TRBJ2-5, with a possible D match to TRBD1 (5 bases). Trimming pared 5 bases from V and 6 bases from J, leaving 13 bases between. The germline gives CDR1 MNHEY, CDR2 SMNVEV (reference sequence). The CDR3 totals 13 residues. CDR3 bases: TGTGCCAGCAGTACCTACAGGTTTCAGACCCAGTACTTC. Protein: CASSTYRFQTQYF.

V is TRBV10-3 and J is TRBJ1-1; no clear D gene. CDR1 is ENHRY, CDR2 SYGVKD, per germline. Trimming left V 0 bases short and J 1 base short, with 9 bases between. This CDR3 is 15 amino acids long. CDR3 loop: CAISESMRGNTEAFF. The CDR3 DNA is TGTGCCATCAGTGAGTCCATGCGCGGGAACACTGAAGCTTTCTTT.

The chain links TRBV10-3 to TRBJ2-2, with D possibly TRBD2 on 5 matching bases. Germline V gene data show CDR1 as ENHRY and CDR2 as SYGVKD. V was cut by 3 bases and J by 5 bases, with 16 bases left in between. This CDR3 is 16 amino acids long. The DNA of the CDR3 is TGTGCCATCAGTGACTCCGGGGTCCGCGGGACCGGGGAGCTGTTTTTT. It encodes CAISDSGVRGTGELFF.

The chain has TRBV19 and TRBJ2-1; D gene unclear. Germline lookup yields CDR1 LNHDA and CDR2 SQIVND (reference sequence). V lost 3 bases and J lost 8, with 11 bases in between. CDR3 length equals 13 residues. The CDR3 spells CASSISTPHEQFF. The CDR3 nucleotides are TGTGCCAGTAGTATTTCGACACCCCATGAGCAGTTCTTC. Using reference TRBV19 and TRBJ2-1 for the parts outside the CDR3, the full variable domain is DGGITQSPKYLFRKEGQNVTLSCEQNLNHDAMYWYRQDPGQGLRLIYYSQIVNDFQKGDIAEGYSVSREKKESFPLTVTSAQKNPTAFYLCASSISTPHEQFFGPGTRLTVL.

V and J are TRBV28 and TRBJ2-7, with 8 bases lining up with TRBD1. Germline CDR1 reads MDHEN; CDR2 reads SYDVKM. This CDR3 comprises 11 residues. Trimming took 8 bases from V and 4 from J; bases not matched to a gene: 1. The DNA for the CDR3 is TGTGCCAGCGACAGGGGTTACGAGCAGTACTTC. Translated, it gives CASDRGYEQYF.

This clone came up once. CDR3 sequence (DNA): TGTGCCAGCAGTCTGGGACTCTCTCACCCCATCACAGATACGCAGTATTTT. This gives the protein CASSLGLSHPITDTQYF. The chain carries TRBV28 and TRBJ2-3; a weak D match, TRBD2 (6 bases). V was trimmed by 5 bases and J by 2 bases, leaving 20 bases between them. This CDR3 is built from 17 residues. From germline, CDR1 is MDHEN and CDR2 SYDVKM.

The chain combines TRBV7-8 with TRBJ1-2, with 7 nucleotides matching TRBD1. Trimming at V came to 5 bases and at J to 8 bases, leaving 8 bases not matched to a gene. The CDR3 runs to 13 residues. Germline V gene lookup returns CDR1 SGHVS and CDR2 FQNEAQ. In DNA, the CDR3 is TGTGCCAGCAGCCCGGACAGGAGTTACGGCTACACCTTC. Protein product: CASSPDRSYGYTF.

The rearrangement uses TRBV30 and TRBJ1-4, with 10 bases matching TRBD1. The germline gives CDR1 GTSNPN, CDR2 SVGIG (reference sequence). Trimming at V came to 7 bases and at J to 6 bases, leaving 2 bases not matched to a gene. CDR3 length: 12 amino acids. The CDR3 loop reads CALGTGDEKLFF. Written as DNA, the CDR3 is TGTGCCTTGGGGACAGGGGATGAAAAACTGTTTTTT.

The chain carries TRBV2 and TRBJ1-5, with D maybe TRBD1 (6 bases). The CDR3 length is 15 residues. Looked up from germline, CDR1 is SNHLY and CDR2 is FYNNEI. Trimming pared 6 bases from V and 0 bases from J, leaving 12 bases between. This CDR3 reads CASRLGQSSNQPQHF. CDR3 nucleotides: TGTGCCAGCAGACTAGGACAGTCTAGCAATCAGCCCCAGCATTTT.

The chain links TRBV5-4 to TRBJ2-3; perhaps TRBD1 as D (8 bases). Germline-derived CDR1 and CDR2 are SGHNT and YYREEE (reference sequence). V was trimmed by 3 bases and J by 6 bases, leaving 17 bases between them. This CDR3 is built from 15 residues. The chain's CDR3 is CASSYKHRGGDTQYF. The CDR3 DNA reads as TGTGCCAGCAGCTACAAACACAGGGGGGGGGATACGCAGTATTTT. Using reference TRBV5-4 and TRBJ2-3 for the parts outside the CDR3, the full variable domain is ETGVTQSPTHLIKTRGQQVTLRCSSQSGHNTVSWYQQALGQGPQFIFQYYREEENGRGNFPPRFSGLQFPNYSSELNVNALELDDSALYLCASSYKHRGGDTQYFGPGTRLTVL.

The chain combines TRBV6-5 with TRBJ1-1; the match to TRBD1 covers 8 bases. After removal of 4 bases from V and 4 bases from J, the junction contained 5 bases not matched to a gene. The CDR3 consists of 14 residues. Germline V gives CDR1 MNHEY, CDR2 SVGAGI. The CDR3 coding sequence is TGTGCCAGCAGTTCCAATACAGGGGGCACTGAAGCTTTCTTT. This encodes CASSSNTGGTEAFF.